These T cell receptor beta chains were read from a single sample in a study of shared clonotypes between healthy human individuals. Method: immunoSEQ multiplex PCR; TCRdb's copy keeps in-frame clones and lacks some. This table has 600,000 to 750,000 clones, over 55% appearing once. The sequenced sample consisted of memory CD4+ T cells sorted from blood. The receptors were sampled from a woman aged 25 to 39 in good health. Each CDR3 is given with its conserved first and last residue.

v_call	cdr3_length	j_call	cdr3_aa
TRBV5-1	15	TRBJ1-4	CASSLAGREGEKLFF
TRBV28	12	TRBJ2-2	CASSSGSGELFF
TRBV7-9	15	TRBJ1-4	CASSLGPGRNEKLFF
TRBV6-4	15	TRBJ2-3	CASSEEAGGTDTQYF
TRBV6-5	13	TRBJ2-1	CASSYSSGRAKFF
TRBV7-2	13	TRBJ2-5	CASSSGLQETQYF
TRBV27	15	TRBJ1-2	CASSLKTGGGGGYTF
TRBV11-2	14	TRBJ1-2	CASSLDRTGHGYTF
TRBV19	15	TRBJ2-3	CASHFTGTGGEGSIF
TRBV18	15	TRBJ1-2	CASSPQREINYGYTF
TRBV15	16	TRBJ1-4	CATSRRRGGLDEKLFF
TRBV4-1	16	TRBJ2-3	CASSLGAGGTADTQYF
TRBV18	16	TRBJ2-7	CASSSYGTGGFDEQYF
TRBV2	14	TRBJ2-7	CASSERQGAGEQYF
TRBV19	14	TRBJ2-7	CASSPPPGPKVEYF
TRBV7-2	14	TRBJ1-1	CASSPRGGNTEAFF
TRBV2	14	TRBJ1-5	CASSEEISVQPQHF
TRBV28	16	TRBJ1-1	CASIEFPGNMNTEAFF
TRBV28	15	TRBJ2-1	CASRLGGGTYNEQFF
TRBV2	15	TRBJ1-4	CASKPTGWPNEKLFF
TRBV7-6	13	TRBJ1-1	CASSRGGNTEAFF
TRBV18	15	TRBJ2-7	CASSRPGQGVYEQYF
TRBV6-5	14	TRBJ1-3	CASSPAGRRNTIYF
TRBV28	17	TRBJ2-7	CASSLLGFGTSRYEQYF
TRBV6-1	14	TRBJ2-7	CASTVTGVSYEQYF
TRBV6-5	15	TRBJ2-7	CASSYSKTGTYEQYF
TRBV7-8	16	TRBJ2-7	CASSLALVKGTTEQYF
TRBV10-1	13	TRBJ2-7	CASASTGGYEQYF
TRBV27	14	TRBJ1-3	CASSLVGALARSYF
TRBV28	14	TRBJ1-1	CASSPGQNSAEAFF
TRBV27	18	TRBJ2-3	CASSLPPVFGGRMDTQYF
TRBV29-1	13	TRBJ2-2	CSVVAGYTGELFF
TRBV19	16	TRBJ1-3	CASTADRVGPGNTIYF
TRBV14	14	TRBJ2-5	CASSQQGGRETQYF
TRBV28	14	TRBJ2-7	CASSLKGAADEQYF
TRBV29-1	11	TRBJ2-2	CSVGRPGELFF
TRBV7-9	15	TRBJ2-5	CASSFLRSGEETQYF
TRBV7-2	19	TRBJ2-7	CASSLGARGSGRPSEEQYF
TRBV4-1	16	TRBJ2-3	CASSQEGAGSTDTQYF
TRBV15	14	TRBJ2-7	CATSRDSWDYEQYF
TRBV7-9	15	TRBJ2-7	CASSLGLGRGYEQYF
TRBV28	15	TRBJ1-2	CASSLSARMDYGYTF
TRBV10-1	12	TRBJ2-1	CASSDSYNEQFF
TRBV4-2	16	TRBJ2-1	CASSLSSGTGSDEQFF
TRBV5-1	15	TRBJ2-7	CASSLEPGTRGEQYF
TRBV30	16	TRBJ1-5	CAWSVKVGSSNQPQHF
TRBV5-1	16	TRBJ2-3	CASSPRASARTDTQYF
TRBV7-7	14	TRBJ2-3	CASSMTGRGDTQYF
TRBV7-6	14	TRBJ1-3	CASSLSRQSSTIYF
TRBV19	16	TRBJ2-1	CASSILAGGPGNEQFF
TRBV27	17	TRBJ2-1	CASSVTSGRSPYNEQFF